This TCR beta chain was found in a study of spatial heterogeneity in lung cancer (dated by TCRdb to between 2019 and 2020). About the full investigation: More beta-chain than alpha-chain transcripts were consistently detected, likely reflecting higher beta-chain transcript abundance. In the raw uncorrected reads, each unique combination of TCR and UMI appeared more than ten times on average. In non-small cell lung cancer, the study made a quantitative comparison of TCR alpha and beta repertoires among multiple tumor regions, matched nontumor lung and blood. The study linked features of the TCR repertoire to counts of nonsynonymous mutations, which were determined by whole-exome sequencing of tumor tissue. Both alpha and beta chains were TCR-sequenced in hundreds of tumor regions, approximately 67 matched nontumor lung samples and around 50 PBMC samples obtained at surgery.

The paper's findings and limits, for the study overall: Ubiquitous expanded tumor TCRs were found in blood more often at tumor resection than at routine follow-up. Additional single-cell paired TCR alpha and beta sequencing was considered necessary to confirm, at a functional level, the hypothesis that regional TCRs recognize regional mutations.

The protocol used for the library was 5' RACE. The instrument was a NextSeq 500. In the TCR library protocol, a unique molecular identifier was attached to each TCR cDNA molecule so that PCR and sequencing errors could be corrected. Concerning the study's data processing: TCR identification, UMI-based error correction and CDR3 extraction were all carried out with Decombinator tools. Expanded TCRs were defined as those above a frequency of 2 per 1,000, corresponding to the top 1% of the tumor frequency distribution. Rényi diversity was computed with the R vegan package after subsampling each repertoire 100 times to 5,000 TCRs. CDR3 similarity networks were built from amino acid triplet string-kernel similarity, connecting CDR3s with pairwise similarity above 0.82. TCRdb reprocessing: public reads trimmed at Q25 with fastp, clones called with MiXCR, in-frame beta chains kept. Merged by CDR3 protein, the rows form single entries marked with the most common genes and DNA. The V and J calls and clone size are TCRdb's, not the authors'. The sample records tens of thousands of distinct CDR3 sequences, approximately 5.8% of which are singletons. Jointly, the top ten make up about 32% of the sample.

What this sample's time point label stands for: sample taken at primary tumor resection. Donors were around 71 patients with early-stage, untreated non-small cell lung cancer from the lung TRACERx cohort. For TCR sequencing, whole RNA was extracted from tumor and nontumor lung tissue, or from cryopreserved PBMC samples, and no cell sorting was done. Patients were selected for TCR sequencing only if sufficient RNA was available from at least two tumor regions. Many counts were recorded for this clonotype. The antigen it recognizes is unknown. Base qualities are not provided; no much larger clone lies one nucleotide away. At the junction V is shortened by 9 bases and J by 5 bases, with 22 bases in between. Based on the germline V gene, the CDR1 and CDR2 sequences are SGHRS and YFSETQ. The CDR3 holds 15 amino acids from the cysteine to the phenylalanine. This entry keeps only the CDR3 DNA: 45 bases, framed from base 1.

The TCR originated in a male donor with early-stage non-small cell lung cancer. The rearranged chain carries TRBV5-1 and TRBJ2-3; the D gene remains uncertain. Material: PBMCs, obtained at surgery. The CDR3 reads CATSLSGSPGDTQYF. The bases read TGCGCCACTTCGTTATCCGGGTCCCCCGGAGATACGCAGTATTTT.